The rows below give T cell receptor beta chains drawn from one sample of a study of siplizumab effects on memory and regulatory T cells. Sequencing was performed with immunoSEQ multiplex PCR; in TCRdb, only in-frame clones are kept and a portion is missing. The sample lists 75,000 to 100,000 clones; over 90% were seen once. Source material: non-Treg CD4+ T cells sorted from blood. These receptors all come from a human donor in good health. Each CDR3 is given with its conserved first and last residue. D genes are given only for firm matches. Clone size is shown for a subset of rows, as once, few, many or a class of expanded clone.

11,TRBJ2-7,-,-,TRBV11-2,TGTGCCAGCAGCTTAGGCCCGACTATACTTTTC,CASSLGPTILF
19,TRBJ1-5,TRBD1,-,TRBV19,TGTGCCAGTAGTATAGCCCGGGACAGGGTTTCCGTCGGCAATCAGCCCCAGCATTTT,CASSIARDRVSVGNQPQHF
14,TRBJ2-2,-,-,TRBV28,TGTGCCAGCAGTATGGCAGGGTACACCGGGGAGCTGTTTTTT,CASSMAGYTGELFF
16,TRBJ1-4,TRBD1,-,TRBV5-5,TGTGCCAGCGGCCAACCTGACAGGGGGACTAATGAAAAACTGTTTTTT,CASGQPDRGTNEKLFF
19,TRBJ2-3,TRBD2,-,TRBV11-2,TGTGCCAGCAGCTTAAAATCCCCTACTAGCGGGAGGATGGGGGATACGCAGTATTTT,CASSLKSPTSGRMGDTQYF
15,TRBJ2-5,-,-,TRBV5-4,TGTGCCAGCAGCTCGGGAAGTGGTAGCGAAGAGACCCGGTACTTC,CASSSGSGSEETRYF
15,TRBJ1-4,-,-,TRBV5-4,TGTGCCAGCAGCTCAAAAGGACAGCCTAATGAAAAACTGTTTTTT,CASSSKGQPNEKLFF
14,TRBJ1-2,-,-,TRBV10-3,TGTGCCATCAAGTTTTCCGGGGGAGACTATGGCTACACCTTC,CAIKFSGGDYGYTF
15,TRBJ2-7,-,once,TRBV18,TGTGCCAGCTCTAATCAGCCTTCGGGTGGCTACGAGCAGTACTTC,CASSNQPSGGYEQYF
14,TRBJ1-1,TRBD1,-,TRBV6-6,TGTGCCAGCAGGTTTGACAGGGAAAACACTGAAGCTTTCTTT,CASRFDRENTEAFF
19,TRBJ2-7,TRBD2,-,TRBV27,TGTGCCAGGATAACCAACTCTGCTAGCGGGAGGGCGTACTCCTACGAGCAGTACTTC,CARITNSASGRAYSYEQYF
14,TRBJ2-7,-,-,TRBV6-5,TGTGCCAGCAGGTATACCGGGACAAGCTACGAGCAGTACTTC,CASRYTGTSYEQYF
12,TRBJ2-1,TRBD2,-,TRBV29-1,TGCAGCGTTCGTTGGCGGGAGCCGCCGCAGTTCTTC,CSVRWREPPQFF
15,TRBJ2-2,-,once,TRBV6-1,TGTGCCAGCACGACGGGCCCCCAAAACACCGGGGAGCTGTTTTTT,CASTTGPQNTGELFF
17,TRBJ2-1,-,-,TRBV1,TGCACCAGCAGCCCCCCCCCTTCCAAAGGGGACCCCAATGAGCAGTTCTTC,CTSSPPPSKGDPNEQFF
13,TRBJ2-1,-,-,TRBV5-8,TGTGCCAGCACCCGGACCGCAACCAATGAGCAGTTCTTC,CASTRTATNEQFF
14,TRBJ2-7,TRBD1,-,TRBV5-1,TGCGCCAGCAGCCCCGGACAGGTTTCCTACGAGCAGTACTTC,CASSPGQVSYEQYF
12,TRBJ1-5,-,-,TRBV19,TGTGCCAGTAGTATGATCAATCAGCCCCAGCATTTT,CASSMINQPQHF
14,TRBJ1-5,-,once,TRBV6-5,TGTGCCAGCACGGGACACCAAAGCAATCAGCCCCAGCATTTT,CASTGHQSNQPQHF
15,TRBJ2-7,-,-,TRBV15,TGTGCCACCAGCAGAGAGGCCCAGCCCTTTTACGAGCAGTACTTC,CATSREAQPFYEQYF
13,TRBJ2-3,-,-,TRBV6-5,TGTGCCACCTGTCGCGGGAGCACAGATACGCAGTATTTT,CATCRGSTDTQYF
15,TRBJ2-7,-,-,TRBV5-1,TGCGCCAGCAGCCCTAATCAGGGGAGGCCGAACGAGCAGTACTTC,CASSPNQGRPNEQYF
14,TRBJ2-7,TRBD2,-,TRBV6-5,TGTGCCAGCAGTTATTTAGCGGGAGTAGGCGAGCAGTACTTC,CASSYLAGVGEQYF
11,TRBJ1-2,-,-,TRBV2,TGTGCCAGCAGTAGGATAGGTGGCTACACCTTC,CASSRIGGYTF
15,TRBJ2-7,TRBD1,-,TRBV2,TGTGCCTGCATAAGGAGTGGACAGGGAACCTACGAGCAGTACTTC,CACIRSGQGTYEQYF
15,TRBJ2-5,TRBD2,-,TRBV9,TGTGCCAGCAGCGCGCGGACTAGCGGGATGGAGACCCAGTACTTC,CASSARTSGMETQYF
12,TRBJ2-5,-,-,TRBV28,TGTGCCAGCAGTTTAATTTTAGGGGCCCAGTACTTC,CASSLILGAQYF
12,TRBJ2-7,-,-,TRBV18,TGTGCCAGCTCACCTACAGGTGACGAGCAGTACTTC,CASSPTGDEQYF
15,TRBJ1-5,TRBD1,-,TRBV5-6,TGTGCCAGCAGCCGGGACAGTAATTTCAATCAGCCCCAGCATTTT,CASSRDSNFNQPQHF
16,TRBJ1-1,TRBD1,-,TRBV18,TGTGCCAGCTCACCCCCAGGGGGTCTAATGAACACTGAAGCTTTCTTT,CASSPPGGLMNTEAFF
15,TRBJ2-7,TRBD2,-,TRBV18,TGTGCCAGCTCACCTGTAATAGCGGGAGAAGGCGAGCAGTACTTC,CASSPVIAGEGEQYF
15,TRBJ2-7,-,-,TRBV5-6,TGTGCCAGCAGCTTGTCCGGCGGGGAACGGGACGAGCAGTACTTC,CASSLSGGERDEQYF
11,TRBJ1-2,-,-,TRBV30,TGTGCCTGGGGAGGGGTCTATGGCTACACCTTC,CAWGGVYGYTF
13,TRBJ1-1,-,-,TRBV6-5,TGTGCCAGCAGTTACACAAGACAGACCGAAGCTTTCTTT,CASSYTRQTEAFF
16,TRBJ1-6,-,-,TRBV30,TGTGCCTGGAGGGCTACAAGAGACAGATTCTATTCACCCCTCCACTTT,CAWRATRDRFYSPLHF
11,TRBJ2-1,-,-,TRBV19,TGTGCCGGCCGAACCAGGGCTGAGCAGTTCTTC,CAGRTRAEQFF
13,TRBJ2-7,-,-,TRBV7-9,TGTGCCAGCAGCTTAGGAGAGCTCTACGAGCAGTACTTC,CASSLGELYEQYF
12,TRBJ1-2,-,-,TRBV14,TGTGCCAGCAGCCAGGCAGTCTATGGCTACACCTTC,CASSQAVYGYTF
14,TRBJ2-2,-,-,TRBV19,TGTGCCAGTAGTCCCCCTAGGTCTGCCGGGGAGCTGTTTTTT,CASSPPRSAGELFF
14,TRBJ1-4,-,-,TRBV10-3,TGTGCCATCAGTGGGGATATGGGAAATGAAAAACTGTTTTTT,CAISGDMGNEKLFF